This T cell receptor beta chain comes out of a study of T cells in localized non-small cell lung cancer. Study-wide findings and caveats: Turning up in adjacent lung were a median about 61 of the top 100 tumor clones. Adjacent uninvolved lung had the highest clonality, suggesting focused antigen responses. Blood T cell density predicted longer survival; adjacent-lung clonality, shorter. Sequencing, confined to only one tumor region, leaves heterogeneity possible.

Details on this clone: The antigen remains unidentified.

The method was immunoSEQ multiplex PCR; TCRdb's version includes in-frame clones alone and lacks a portion of them. The sample lists around 91,000 clones, roughly 89% seen once, with roughly 15% in the top ten. Germline loops: CDR1 SNHLY, CDR2 FYNNEI. The CDR3 is 16 residues long. After removal of 4 bases from V and 2 bases from J, the junction contained 5 bases not matched to a gene. This TCR was sampled from a man between 40 and 69 years old with stage I squamous cell lung carcinoma. Sample: peripheral blood, taken before any cancer treatment. The chain uses TRBV2 and TRBJ1-6; 7 bases fit TRBD1. The CDR3, as DNA: TGTGCCAGCAGTGGACAGGGAGTCGCCTATAATTCACCCCTCCACTTT. Protein sequence: CASSGQGVAYNSPLHF. Based on the CDR3 plus reference TRBV2 and TRBJ1-6, the full variable domain is EPEVTQTPSHQVTQMGQEVILRCVPISNHLYFYWYRQILGQKVEFLVSFYNNEISEKSEIFDDQFSVERPDGSNFTLKIRSTKLEDSAMYFCASSGQGVAYNSPLHFGNGTRLTVT.